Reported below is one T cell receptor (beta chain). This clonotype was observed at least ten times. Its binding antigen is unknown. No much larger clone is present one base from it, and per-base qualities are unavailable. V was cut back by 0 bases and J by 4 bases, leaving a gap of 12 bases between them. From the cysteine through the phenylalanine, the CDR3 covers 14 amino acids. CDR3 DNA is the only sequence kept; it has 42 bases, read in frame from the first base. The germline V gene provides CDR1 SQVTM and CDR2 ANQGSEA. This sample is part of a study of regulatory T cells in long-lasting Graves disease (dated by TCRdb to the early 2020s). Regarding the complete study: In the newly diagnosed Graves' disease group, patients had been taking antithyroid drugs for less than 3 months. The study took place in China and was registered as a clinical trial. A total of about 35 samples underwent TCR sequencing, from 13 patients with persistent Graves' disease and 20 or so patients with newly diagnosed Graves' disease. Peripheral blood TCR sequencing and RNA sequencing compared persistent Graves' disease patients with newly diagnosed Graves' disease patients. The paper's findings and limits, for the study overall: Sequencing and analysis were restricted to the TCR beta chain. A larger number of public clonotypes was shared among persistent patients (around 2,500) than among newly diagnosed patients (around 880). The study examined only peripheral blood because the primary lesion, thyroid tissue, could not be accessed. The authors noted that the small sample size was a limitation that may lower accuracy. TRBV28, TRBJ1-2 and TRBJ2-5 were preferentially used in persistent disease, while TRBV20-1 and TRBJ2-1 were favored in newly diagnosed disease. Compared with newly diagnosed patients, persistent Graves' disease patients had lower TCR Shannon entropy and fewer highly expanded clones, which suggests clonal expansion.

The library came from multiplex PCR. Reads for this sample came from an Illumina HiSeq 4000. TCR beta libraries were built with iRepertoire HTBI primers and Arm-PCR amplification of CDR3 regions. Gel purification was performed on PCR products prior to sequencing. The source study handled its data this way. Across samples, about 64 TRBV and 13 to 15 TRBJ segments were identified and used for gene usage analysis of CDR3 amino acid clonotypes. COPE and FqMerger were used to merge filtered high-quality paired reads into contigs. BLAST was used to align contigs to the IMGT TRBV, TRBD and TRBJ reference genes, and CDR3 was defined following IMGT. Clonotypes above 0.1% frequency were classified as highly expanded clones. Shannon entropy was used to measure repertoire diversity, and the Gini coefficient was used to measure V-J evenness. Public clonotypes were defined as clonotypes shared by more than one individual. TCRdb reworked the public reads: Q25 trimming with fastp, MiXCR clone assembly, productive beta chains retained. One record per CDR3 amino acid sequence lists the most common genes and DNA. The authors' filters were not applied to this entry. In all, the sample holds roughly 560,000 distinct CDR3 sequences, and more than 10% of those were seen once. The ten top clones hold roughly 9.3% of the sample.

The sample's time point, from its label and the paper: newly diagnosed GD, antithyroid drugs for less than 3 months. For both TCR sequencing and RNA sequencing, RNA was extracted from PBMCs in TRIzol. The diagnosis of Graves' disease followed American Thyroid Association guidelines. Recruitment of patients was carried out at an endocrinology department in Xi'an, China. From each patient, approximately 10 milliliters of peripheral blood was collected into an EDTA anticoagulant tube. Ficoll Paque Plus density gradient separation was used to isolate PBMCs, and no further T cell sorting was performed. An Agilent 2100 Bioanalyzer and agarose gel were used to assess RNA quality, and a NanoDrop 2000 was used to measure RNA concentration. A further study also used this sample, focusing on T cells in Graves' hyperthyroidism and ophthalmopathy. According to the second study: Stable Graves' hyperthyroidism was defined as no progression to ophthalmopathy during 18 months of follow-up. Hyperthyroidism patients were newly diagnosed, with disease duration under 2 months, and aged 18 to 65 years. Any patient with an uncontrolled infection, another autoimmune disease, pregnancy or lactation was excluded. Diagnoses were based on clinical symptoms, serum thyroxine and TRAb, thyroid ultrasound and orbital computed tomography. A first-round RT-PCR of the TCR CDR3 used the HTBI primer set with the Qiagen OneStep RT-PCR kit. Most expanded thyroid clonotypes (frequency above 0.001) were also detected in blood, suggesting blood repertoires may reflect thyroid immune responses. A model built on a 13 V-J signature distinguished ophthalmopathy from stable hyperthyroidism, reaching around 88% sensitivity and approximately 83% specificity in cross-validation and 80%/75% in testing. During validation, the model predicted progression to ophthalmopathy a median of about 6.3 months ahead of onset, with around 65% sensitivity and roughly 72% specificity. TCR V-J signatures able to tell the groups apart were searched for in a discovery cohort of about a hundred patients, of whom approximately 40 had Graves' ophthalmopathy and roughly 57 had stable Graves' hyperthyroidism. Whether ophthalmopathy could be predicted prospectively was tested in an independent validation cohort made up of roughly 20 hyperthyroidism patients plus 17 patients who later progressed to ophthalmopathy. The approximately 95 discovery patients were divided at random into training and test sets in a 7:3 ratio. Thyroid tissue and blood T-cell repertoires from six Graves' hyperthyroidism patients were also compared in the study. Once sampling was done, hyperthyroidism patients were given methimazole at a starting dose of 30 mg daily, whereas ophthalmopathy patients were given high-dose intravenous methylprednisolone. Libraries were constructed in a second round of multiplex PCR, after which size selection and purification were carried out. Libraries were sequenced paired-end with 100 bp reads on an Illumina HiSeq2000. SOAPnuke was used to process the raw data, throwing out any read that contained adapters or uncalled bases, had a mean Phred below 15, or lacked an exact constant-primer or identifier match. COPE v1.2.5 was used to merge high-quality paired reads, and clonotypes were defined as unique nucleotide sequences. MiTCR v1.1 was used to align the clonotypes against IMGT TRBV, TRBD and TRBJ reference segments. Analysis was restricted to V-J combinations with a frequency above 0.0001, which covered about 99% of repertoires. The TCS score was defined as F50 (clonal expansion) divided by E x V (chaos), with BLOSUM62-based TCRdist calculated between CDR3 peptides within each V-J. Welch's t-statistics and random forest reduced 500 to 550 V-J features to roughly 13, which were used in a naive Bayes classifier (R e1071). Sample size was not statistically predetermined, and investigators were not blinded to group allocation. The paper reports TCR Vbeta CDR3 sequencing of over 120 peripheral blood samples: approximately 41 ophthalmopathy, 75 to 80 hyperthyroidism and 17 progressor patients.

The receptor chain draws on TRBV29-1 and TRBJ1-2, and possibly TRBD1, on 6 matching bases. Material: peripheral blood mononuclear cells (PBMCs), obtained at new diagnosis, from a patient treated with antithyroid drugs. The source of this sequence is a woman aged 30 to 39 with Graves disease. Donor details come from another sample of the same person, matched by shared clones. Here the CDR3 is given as CSVEDRGGSYGYTF. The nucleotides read TGCAGCGTTGAAGATAGGGGGGGCTCCTATGGCTACACCTTC.